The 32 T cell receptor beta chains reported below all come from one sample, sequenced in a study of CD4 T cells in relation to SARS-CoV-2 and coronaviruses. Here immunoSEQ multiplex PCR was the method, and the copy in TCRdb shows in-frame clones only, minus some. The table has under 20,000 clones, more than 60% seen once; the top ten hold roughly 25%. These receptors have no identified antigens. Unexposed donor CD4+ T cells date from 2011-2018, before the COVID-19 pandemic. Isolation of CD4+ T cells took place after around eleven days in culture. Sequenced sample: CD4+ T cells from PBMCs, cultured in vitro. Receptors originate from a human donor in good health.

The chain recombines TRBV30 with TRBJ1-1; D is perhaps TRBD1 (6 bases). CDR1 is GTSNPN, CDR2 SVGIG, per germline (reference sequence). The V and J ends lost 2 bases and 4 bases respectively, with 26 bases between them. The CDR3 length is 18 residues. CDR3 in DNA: TGTGCCTGGAGTAAAGAAATCGGGACAAGGAGAGGTGGCACTGAAGCTTTCTTT. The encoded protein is CAWSKEIGTRRGGTEAFF.

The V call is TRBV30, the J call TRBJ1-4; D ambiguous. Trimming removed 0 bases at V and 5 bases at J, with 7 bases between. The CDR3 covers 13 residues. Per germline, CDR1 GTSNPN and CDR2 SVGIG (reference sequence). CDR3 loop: CAWSVQLNEKLFF. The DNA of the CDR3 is TGTGCCTGGAGTGTACAGTTAAATGAAAAACTGTTTTTT.

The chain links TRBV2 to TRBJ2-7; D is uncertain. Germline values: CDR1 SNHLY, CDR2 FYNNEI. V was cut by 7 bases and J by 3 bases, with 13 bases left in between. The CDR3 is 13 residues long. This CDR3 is CASKGIRYYEQYF. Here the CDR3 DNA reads TGTGCCAGCAAGGGAATCAGGTACTACGAGCAGTACTTC.

This CDR3 reads CASSYFDRDEQFF. Written as DNA, the CDR3 is TGTGCCAGCAGTTACTTTGACCGAGATGAGCAGTTCTTC. V and J are TRBV6-5 and TRBJ2-1; no definite D call. This CDR3 region has 13 residues. Germline V CDR1 and CDR2: MNHEY, SVGAGI. V was trimmed by 1 base and J by 8 bases, leaving 9 bases between them.

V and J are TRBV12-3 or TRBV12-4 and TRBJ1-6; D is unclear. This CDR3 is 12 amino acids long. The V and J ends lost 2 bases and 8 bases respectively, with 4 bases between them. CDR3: CASSLPHSPLHF. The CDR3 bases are TGTGCCAGCAGTTTACCCCATTCACCCCTCCACTTT.

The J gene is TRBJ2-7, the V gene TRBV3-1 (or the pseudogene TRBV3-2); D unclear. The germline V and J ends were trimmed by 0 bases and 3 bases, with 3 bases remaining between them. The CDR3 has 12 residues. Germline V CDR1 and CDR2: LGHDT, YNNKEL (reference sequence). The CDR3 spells CASSQDSYEQYF. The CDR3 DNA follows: TGTGCCAGCAGCCAAGATAGCTACGAGCAGTACTTC.

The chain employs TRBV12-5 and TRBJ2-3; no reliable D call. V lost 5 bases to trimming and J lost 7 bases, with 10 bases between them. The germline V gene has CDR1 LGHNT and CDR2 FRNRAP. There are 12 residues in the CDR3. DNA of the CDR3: TGTGCTAGTGGTACCCTACCGTATACGCAGTATTTT. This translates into CASGTLPYTQYF.

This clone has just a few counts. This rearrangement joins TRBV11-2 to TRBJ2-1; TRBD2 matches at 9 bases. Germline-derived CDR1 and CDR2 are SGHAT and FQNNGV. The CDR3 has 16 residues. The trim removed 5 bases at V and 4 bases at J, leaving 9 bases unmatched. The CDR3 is CASSPLRGGNYNEQFF. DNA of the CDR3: TGTGCCAGCAGCCCTTTGCGGGGGGGCAATTACAATGAGCAGTTCTTC.

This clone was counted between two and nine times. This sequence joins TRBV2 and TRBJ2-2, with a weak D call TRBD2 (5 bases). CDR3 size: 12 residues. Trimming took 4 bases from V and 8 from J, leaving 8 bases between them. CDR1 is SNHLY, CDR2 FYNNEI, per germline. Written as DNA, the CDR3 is TGTGCCAGCAGTGTGACTACTGGGGAGCTGTTTTTT. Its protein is CASSVTTGELFF.

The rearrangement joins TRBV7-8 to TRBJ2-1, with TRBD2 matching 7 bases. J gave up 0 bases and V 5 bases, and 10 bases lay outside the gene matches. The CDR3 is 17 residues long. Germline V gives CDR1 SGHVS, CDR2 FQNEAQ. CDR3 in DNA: TGTGCCAGCAGCCCCCCCGGGGGGATTACCTCCTACAATGAGCAGTTCTTC. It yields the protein CASSPPGGITSYNEQFF.

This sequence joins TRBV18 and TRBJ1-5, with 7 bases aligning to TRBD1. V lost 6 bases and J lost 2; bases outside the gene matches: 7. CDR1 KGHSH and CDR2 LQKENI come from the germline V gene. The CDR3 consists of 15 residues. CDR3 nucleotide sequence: TGTGCCAGCTCCCGACAGGGCGGCGGCAATCAGCCCCAGCATTTT. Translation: CASSRQGGGNQPQHF.

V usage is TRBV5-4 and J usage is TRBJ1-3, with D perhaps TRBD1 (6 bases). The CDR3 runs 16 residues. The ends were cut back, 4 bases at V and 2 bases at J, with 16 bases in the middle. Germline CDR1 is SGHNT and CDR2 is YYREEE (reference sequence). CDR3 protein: CASSLSGGGTGNTIYF. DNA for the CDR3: TGTGCCAGCAGCCTCTCGGGAGGGGGAACTGGAAACACCATATATTTT.

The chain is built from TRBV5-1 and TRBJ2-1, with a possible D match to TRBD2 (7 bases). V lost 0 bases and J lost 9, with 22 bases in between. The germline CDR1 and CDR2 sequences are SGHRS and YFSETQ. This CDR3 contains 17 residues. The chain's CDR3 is CASSLARGASGASEQFF. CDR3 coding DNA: TGCGCCAGCAGCTTGGCCCGGGGGGCCTCAGGCGCGAGTGAGCAGTTCTTC.

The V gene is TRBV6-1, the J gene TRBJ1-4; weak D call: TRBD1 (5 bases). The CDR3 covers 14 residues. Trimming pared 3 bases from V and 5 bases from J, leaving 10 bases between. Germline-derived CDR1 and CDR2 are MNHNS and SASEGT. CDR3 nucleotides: TGTGCCAGCAGTGACCCGACAGAAAATGAAAAACTGTTTTTT. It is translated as CASSDPTENEKLFF.

CDR3 nucleotide sequence: TGTGCCAGCAGCTCCCGGGACAGGGGGCGCTGGGAGCAGTACTTC. This gives the protein CASSSRDRGRWEQYF. The genes are TRBV11-1 and TRBJ2-7, with 12 positions matching TRBD1. CDR3 length: 15 residues. In germline, CDR1 is SGHAT, CDR2 FQDESV (reference sequence). After removal of 4 bases from V and 7 bases from J, the junction contained 8 bases not matched to a gene.

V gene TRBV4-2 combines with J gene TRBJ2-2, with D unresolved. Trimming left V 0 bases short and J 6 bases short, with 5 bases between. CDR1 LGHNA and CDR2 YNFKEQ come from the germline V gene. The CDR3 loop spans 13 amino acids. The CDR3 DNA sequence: TGTGCCAGCAGCCAAGATATGGCCGGGGAGCTGTTTTTT. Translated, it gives CASSQDMAGELFF.

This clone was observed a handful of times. CDR3 sequence reads: CASSPGSSYNSPLHF. CDR3 nucleotide sequence: TGTGCCAGCAGCCCAGGGAGCTCCTATAATTCACCCCTCCACTTT. The chain links TRBV14 to TRBJ1-6; a weak D match, TRBD1 (5 bases). This CDR3 comprises 15 residues. V was clipped by 4 bases and J by 0 bases, with 7 bases between them. Germline V CDR1 and CDR2: SGHDN, FVKESK. The full variable domain, its missing parts supplied by reference TRBV14 and TRBJ1-6, is EAGVTQFPSHSVIEKGQTVTLRCDPISGHDNLYWYRRVMGKEIKFLLHFVKESKQDESGMPNNRFLAERTGGTYSTLKVQPAELEDSGVYFCASSPGSSYNSPLHFGNGTRLTVT.

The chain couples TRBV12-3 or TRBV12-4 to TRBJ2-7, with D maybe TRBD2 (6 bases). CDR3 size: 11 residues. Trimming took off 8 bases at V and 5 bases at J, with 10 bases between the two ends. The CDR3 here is CASRELNEQYF. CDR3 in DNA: TGTGCCAGCCGGGAGCTGAACGAGCAGTACTTC.

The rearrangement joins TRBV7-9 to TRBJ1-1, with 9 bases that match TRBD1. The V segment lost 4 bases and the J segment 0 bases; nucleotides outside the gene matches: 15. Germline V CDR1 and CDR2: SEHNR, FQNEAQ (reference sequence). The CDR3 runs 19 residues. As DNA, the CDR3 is TGTGCCAGCAGCTCTCCCAAAAAGGACAGGGGAGGAATGAACACTGAAGCTTTCTTT. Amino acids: CASSSPKKDRGGMNTEAFF.

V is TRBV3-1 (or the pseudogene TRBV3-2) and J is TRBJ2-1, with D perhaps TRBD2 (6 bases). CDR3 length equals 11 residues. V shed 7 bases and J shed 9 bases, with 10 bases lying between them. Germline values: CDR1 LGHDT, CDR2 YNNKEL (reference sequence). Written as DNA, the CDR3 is TGTGCCAGCACCCAGGGAGGTGAGCAGTTCTTC. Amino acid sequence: CASTQGGEQFF.

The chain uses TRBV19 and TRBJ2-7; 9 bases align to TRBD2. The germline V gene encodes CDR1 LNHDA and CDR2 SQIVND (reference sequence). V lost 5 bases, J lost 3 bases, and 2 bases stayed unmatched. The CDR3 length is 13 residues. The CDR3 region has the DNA TGTGCCAGTAGTCTAGCGGGGAGCTACGAGCAGTACTTC. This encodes CASSLAGSYEQYF.

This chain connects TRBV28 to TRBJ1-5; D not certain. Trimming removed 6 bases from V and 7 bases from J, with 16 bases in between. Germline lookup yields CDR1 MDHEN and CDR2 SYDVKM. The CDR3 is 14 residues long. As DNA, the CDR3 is TGTGCCAGCAGCGTGCCAAGGTTCGGGCAGCCCCAGCATTTT. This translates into CASSVPRFGQPQHF. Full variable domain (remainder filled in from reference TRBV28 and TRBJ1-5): DVKVTQSSRYLVKRTGEKVFLECVQDMDHENMFWYRQDPGLGLRLIYFSYDVKMKEKGDIPEGYSVSREKKERFSLILESASTNQTSMYLCASSVPRFGQPQHFGDGTRLSIL.

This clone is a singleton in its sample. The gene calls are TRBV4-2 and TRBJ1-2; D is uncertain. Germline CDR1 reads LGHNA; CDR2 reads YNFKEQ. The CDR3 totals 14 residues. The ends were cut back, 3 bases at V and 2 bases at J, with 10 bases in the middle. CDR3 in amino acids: CASSQRPSNYGYTF. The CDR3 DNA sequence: TGTGCCAGCAGCCAGCGACCGTCCAACTATGGCTACACCTTC.

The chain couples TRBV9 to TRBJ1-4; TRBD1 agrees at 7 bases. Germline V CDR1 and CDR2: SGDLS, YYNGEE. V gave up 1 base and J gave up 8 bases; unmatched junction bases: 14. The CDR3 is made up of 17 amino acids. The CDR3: CASSVTLGDSGLEKLFF. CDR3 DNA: TGTGCCAGCAGCGTAACATTAGGGGACAGCGGGCTAGAAAAACTGTTTTTT.

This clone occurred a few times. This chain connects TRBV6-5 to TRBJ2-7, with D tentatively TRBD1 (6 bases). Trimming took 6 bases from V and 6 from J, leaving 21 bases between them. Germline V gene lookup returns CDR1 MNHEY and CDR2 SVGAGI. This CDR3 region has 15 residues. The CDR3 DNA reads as TGTGCCAGCAGCTACCCGGGGACACAATGGGGCGAGCAGTACTTC. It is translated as CASSYPGTQWGEQYF.

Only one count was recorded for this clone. This CDR3 is CASSQDEGGSAQHF. Here the CDR3 DNA reads TGCGCCAGCAGCCAAGATGAGGGGGGGTCAGCCCAGCATTTT. The chain combines TRBV4-1 with TRBJ1-5; D is possibly TRBD1 (6 bases). The CDR3 sequence is 14 residues long. V lost 0 bases to trimming and J lost 11 bases, with 14 bases between them. From germline, CDR1 is MGHRA and CDR2 YSYEKL.

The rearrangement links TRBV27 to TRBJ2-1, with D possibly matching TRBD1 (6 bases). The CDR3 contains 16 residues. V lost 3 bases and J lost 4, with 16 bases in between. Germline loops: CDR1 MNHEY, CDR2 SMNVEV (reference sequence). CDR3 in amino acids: CASSFIFQGKYNEQFF. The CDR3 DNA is TGTGCCAGCAGTTTTATTTTCCAGGGGAAGTACAATGAGCAGTTCTTC.

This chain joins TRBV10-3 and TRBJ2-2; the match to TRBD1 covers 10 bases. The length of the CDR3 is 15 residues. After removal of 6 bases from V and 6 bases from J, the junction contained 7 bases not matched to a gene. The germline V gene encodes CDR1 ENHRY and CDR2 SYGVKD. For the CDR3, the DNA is TGTGCCATCAGGGGGGACAGGGGCCGGTCCGGGGAGCTGTTTTTT. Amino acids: CAIRGDRGRSGELFF.

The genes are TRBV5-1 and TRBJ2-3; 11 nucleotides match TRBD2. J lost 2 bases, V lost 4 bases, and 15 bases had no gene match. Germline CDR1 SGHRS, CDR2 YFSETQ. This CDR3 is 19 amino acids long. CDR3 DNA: TGCGCCAGCAGCGCTGGTGGCCTAGCGGGGGGATACTACACAGATACGCAGTATTTT. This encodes CASSAGGLAGGYYTDTQYF.

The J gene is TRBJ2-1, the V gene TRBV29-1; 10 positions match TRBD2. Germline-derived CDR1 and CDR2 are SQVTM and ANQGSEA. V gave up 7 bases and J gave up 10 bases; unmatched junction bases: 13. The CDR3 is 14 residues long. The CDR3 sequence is CSALTSGAPGEQFF. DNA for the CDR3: TGCAGCGCTCTCACTAGCGGGGCCCCCGGGGAGCAGTTCTTC.

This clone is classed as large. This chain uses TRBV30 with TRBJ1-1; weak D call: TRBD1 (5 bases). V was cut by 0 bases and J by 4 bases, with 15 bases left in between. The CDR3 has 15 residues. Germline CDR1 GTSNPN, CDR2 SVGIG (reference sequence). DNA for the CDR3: TGTGCCTGGAGTGTACTGTCAGGGTTCGCCACTGAAGCTTTCTTT. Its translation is CAWSVLSGFATEAFF. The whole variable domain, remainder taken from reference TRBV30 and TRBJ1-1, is SQTIHQWPATLVQPVGSPLSLECTVEGTSNPNLYWYRQAAGRGLQLLFYSVGIGQISSEVPQNLSASRPQDRQFILSSKKLLLSDSGFYLCAWSVLSGFATEAFFGQGTRLTVV.

The CDR3 loop is CSVGQLETQYF. The DNA for the CDR3 is TGCAGCGTGGGACAGCTAGAGACCCAGTACTTC. This sequence joins TRBV29-1 and TRBJ2-5; 7 bases match TRBD1. The CDR3 is 11 residues long. In germline, CDR1 is SQVTM, CDR2 ANQGSEA. V shed 6 bases, J shed 4 bases, and the junction held 2 bases outside the gene matches.